The clone carrying this TCR beta chain was seen a few times. Its antigen is still unknown. Here immunoSEQ multiplex PCR was the method, and the copy in TCRdb shows in-frame clones only, minus some. Of tens of thousands of clones listed, about 80% are singletons. This sample was taken from a study of T cells in narcolepsy. In the study overall: Healthy controls were enrolled alongside patients with narcolepsy type 1 or type 2. Study-level results: Blood of same and different patients, but not healthy controls, reportedly held recurring autoreactive clonotypes. Same-patient CSF and blood CD4+ T cell clonotypes included HCRT-specific and TRIB2-specific autoreactive ones.

The germline V gene has CDR1 SGHNT and CDR2 YENEEA. CDR3 size: 15 residues. V was cut by 4 bases and J by 0 bases, with 10 bases left in between. The TCR sequence derives from a human donor with narcolepsy. Specimen: CD45RA- memory CD4+ T cells from PBMCs. The chain couples TRBV11-3 to TRBJ2-1, with D uncertain. The CDR3: CASSSYVGSYNEQFF. CDR3 nucleotides: TGTGCCAGCAGCTCCTATGTGGGCTCCTACAATGAGCAGTTCTTC.